This T cell receptor beta chain was sequenced for a study of control samples from healthy donors and cancer patients. The protocol was immunoSEQ multiplex PCR, while the TCRdb copy is restricted to in-frame clones and leaves out a portion. The sample lists some 250,000 clones, almost 85% occurring once. There are 14 residues in the CDR3. V lost 8 bases to trimming and J lost 2 bases; unmatched junction nucleotides: 10. Germline V CDR1 and CDR2: SGHRS, YFSETQ. The V gene is TRBV5-1, the J gene TRBJ2-7, with TRBD2 matching over 7 bases. What was sequenced was PBMCs. The TCR sequence derives from a woman aged 55-70 years with lung cancer. CDR3 nucleotide sequence: TGCGCCAGTGGGCCAGGGACTACCGCCTACGAGCAGTACTTC. Its protein is CASGPGTTAYEQYF. The full variable domain, completed using reference TRBV5-1 and TRBJ2-7, is KAGVTQTPRYLIKTRGQQVTLSCSPISGHRSVSWYQQTPGQGLQFLFEYFSETQRNKGNFPGRFSGRQFSNSRSEMNVSTLELGDSALYLCASGPGTTAYEQYFGPGTRLTVT.